Below are 9 T cell receptor beta chains sequenced from a single sample in a study of blood T cells in healthy people across ages. Primed by a sample-barcoded 5' primer and a J-beta primer mix, a second PCR proceeded for 7 to 11 cycles. TCRdb re-called the 5' RACE reads with MiXCR, one entry per CDR3 protein. The table records about 1.7 million distinct CDR3 sequences, approximately 28% of them present only once. What was sequenced was blood. Source of these receptors: a young woman in good health.

The chain employs TRBV4-1 and TRBJ1-1; possibly TRBD1 for D (6 bases). The CDR3 sequence is 17 residues long. Trimming took 4 bases from V and 0 from J, leaving 18 bases between them. Per germline, CDR1 MGHRA and CDR2 YSYEKL. In DNA form, the CDR3 reads TGCGCCAGCAGCCTGTGGGCGGGGGCGGGCATGAACACTGAAGCTTTCTTT. This encodes CASSLWAGAGMNTEAFF.

CDR3 sequence: CASSLYRGGEKLFF. Here the CDR3 DNA reads TGTGCCAGCAGTTTATACAGGGGAGGCGAAAAACTGTTTTTT. The chain has TRBV12-3 or TRBV12-4 and TRBJ1-4; 7 bases are shared with TRBD1. V lost 2 bases to trimming and J lost 8 bases; unmatched junction nucleotides: 5. The CDR3 is made up of 14 amino acids.

This clonotype has ten or more counts. V usage is TRBV7-2 and J usage is TRBJ2-7, with D tentatively TRBD2 (6 bases). This CDR3 has 14 residues. Per germline, CDR1 SGHTA and CDR2 FQGNSA. Trimming took off 5 bases at V and 6 bases at J, with 17 bases between the two ends. The CDR3 loop is CASSTITGLGEQYF. DNA for the CDR3: TGTGCCAGCAGCACCATAACGGGACTTGGCGAGCAGTACTTC.

The chain links TRBV20-1 to TRBJ2-4; possibly TRBD1 or TRBD2 for D (7 bases each). The CDR3 is 15 amino acids. CDR1 is DFQATT, CDR2 SNEGSKA, per germline (reference sequence). The V end lost 5 bases, the J end lost 1 base, and 15 bases lay between the germline ends. In DNA, the CDR3 is TGCAGTGCTCAGGGGGGGAAGGGGGCCAAAAACATTCAGTACTTC. It translates to CSAQGGKGAKNIQYF.

As regards this clonotype: Just one base apart from a much larger clone, this may be a read error. The chain has TRBV7-2 and TRBJ2-7; 9 nucleotides agree with TRBD2. This CDR3 contains 15 residues. CDR1 and CDR2 (germline): SGHTA, FQGNSA. Trimming removed 4 bases from V and 4 bases from J; junction bases left unmatched: 8. The CDR3 nucleotides read TGTGCCAGCAGCTCCAGTAGCGGGAGTTTTTACGAGCAGTACTTC. Protein product: CASSSSSGSFYEQYF. The whole variable domain, filled in from reference TRBV7-2 and TRBJ2-7, reads GAGVSQSPSNKVTEKGKDVELRCDPISGHTALYWYRQSLGQGLEFLIYFQGNSAPDKSGLPSDRFSAERTGGSVSTLTIQRTQQEDSAVYLCASSSSSGSFYEQYFGPGTRLTVT.

This clonotype was observed a single time. The rearrangement links TRBV29-1 to TRBJ2-4, with D hard to call. Matching the DNA end better, TRBJ2-7 makes the J call doubtful. Germline CDR1 is SQVTM and CDR2 is ANQGSEA. The CDR3 sequence is 12 residues long. The CDR3 protein is CSVSDGTYEQYF. For the CDR3, the DNA is TGCAGCGTTTCGGACGGAACCTACGAGCAGTACTTC.

The gene calls are TRBV7-6 and TRBJ2-1; D gene unclear. Germline V gene sequence: CDR1 SGHVS, CDR2 FNYEAQ. V was shortened by 7 bases and J by 10 bases, with 20 bases between the two germline ends. This CDR3 is built from 14 residues. Here the CDR3 reads CASNHGGPNTEQFF. For the CDR3, the DNA is TGTGCCAGCAACCACGGCGGACCGAACACCGAGCAGTTCTTC. Full variable domain (outside the CDR3, taken from reference TRBV7-6 and TRBJ2-1): GAGVSQSPRYKVTKRGQDVALRCDPISGHVSLYWYRQALGQGPEFLTYFNYEAQQDKSGLPNDRFSAERPEGSISTLTIQRTEQRDSAMYRCASNHGGPNTEQFFGPGTRLTVL.

J is TRBJ2-7 and V is TRBV10-1, with TRBD1 matching over 9 bases. V was pared by 4 bases and J by 10 bases, with 26 bases of the junction left unmatched. Germline-derived CDR1 and CDR2 are WNHNN and SYGVQD (reference sequence). There are 19 residues in the CDR3. DNA of the CDR3: TGCGCCAGCAGTGGCCCCGGACAGGGGTTTGGTGAGGGGCAAGAGGCCCAGTACTTC. Translating gives CASSGPGQGFGEGQEAQYF.

As concerns this clonotype: Possible read error: a much larger clone is one base away. The gene calls are TRBV27 and TRBJ2-7, with 7 bases that match TRBD2. Germline V gene sequence: CDR1 MNHEY, CDR2 SMNVEV (reference sequence). There are 15 residues in the CDR3. The CDR3 DNA sequence: TGTGCCAGCAGCCGACGGGGGGTGAGCTCCTACGAGCGGTACTTC. It specifies CASSRRGVSSYERYF.